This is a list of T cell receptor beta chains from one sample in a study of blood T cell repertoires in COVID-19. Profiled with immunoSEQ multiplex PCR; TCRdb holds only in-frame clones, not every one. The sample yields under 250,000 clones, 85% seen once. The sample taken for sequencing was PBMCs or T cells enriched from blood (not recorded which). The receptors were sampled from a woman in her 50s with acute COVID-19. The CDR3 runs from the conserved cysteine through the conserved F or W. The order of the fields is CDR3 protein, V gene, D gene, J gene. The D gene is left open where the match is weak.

CASSPDTYYGYTF TRBV14 - TRBJ1-2
CASSEILAGKETQYF TRBV7-8 TRBD2 TRBJ2-5
CASSPTGLEPQHF TRBV18 - TRBJ1-5
CASSPPEEYNEQFF TRBV18 - TRBJ2-1
CASSPAGSSYNEQFF TRBV9 - TRBJ2-1
CASSARTGSGNTIYF TRBV5-1 TRBD1 TRBJ1-3
CASSDQGADTEAFF TRBV5-4 TRBD1 TRBJ1-1
CASSRTGGDYGYTF TRBV3-1/TRBV3-2 TRBD1 TRBJ1-2
CAWSTQGGSNQPQHF TRBV30 - TRBJ1-5
CASSYWTGDEAFF TRBV11-2 TRBD1 TRBJ1-1
CASSVVPGMGGYTF TRBV9 - TRBJ1-2
CASSYNSHYGYTF TRBV6-5 - TRBJ1-2
CASSYRRSDEKLFF TRBV7-8 - TRBJ1-4
CASSPRRGTNEKLFF TRBV11-2 - TRBJ1-4
CASSQTTPQGVTQLAKNIQYF TRBV4-3 - TRBJ2-4
CASSTGGVVYEQYF TRBV6-5 TRBD2 TRBJ2-7
CASTSQLMNTEAFF TRBV19 - TRBJ1-1
CASGPNGDTEAFF TRBV12-5 - TRBJ1-1
CASSLMGLTGGYTF TRBV7-9 TRBD1 TRBJ1-2
CAITVTGVNTGELFF TRBV10-3 TRBD1 TRBJ2-2
CASSVVAGGPVNEQFF TRBV9 TRBD2 TRBJ2-1
CASSPGSTEAFF TRBV18 - TRBJ1-1
CASSGTGTADSPLHF TRBV2 - TRBJ1-6
CASSLYRDRALGYTF TRBV27 TRBD1 TRBJ1-2
CATSTGDRPYEQYF TRBV24-1 TRBD1 TRBJ2-7
CSVVPGTANYGYTF TRBV29-1 TRBD1 TRBJ1-2
CASSPGPGLAGDPYEQYF TRBV7-7 TRBD2 TRBJ2-7
CASSVLDRAYEQYF TRBV9 - TRBJ2-7
CASSLVERGAYEQYF TRBV7-9 TRBD2 TRBJ2-7
CASSSSQWGAHTEAFF TRBV27 - TRBJ1-1
CASSSFYEQYF TRBV12-3/TRBV12-4 - TRBJ2-7
CASSFGTGLYEQYF TRBV11-2 TRBD1 TRBJ2-7
CASSQGIGQGWYEQYF TRBV4-3 TRBD1 TRBJ2-7
CASSLLELRNSPLHF TRBV7-2 - TRBJ1-6
CATSDHHRGSNQPQHF TRBV24-1 TRBD1 TRBJ1-5